Below are 5 T cell receptor beta chains sequenced from a single sample in a study of T cells in women clearing cervical HPV infection. Assay used: immunoSEQ multiplex PCR; TCRdb lists only in-frame clones, some missing. The sample holds about 41,000 clones. Sample: blood buffy coat. Receptors originate from a woman between 18 and 75 years old with a cervical HPV16 infection that either progressed to CIN3+ or cleared (not recorded which).

Regarding this clone: Read data end 3 residues before the CDR3 end; the end is taken from the germline J gene. The rearrangement links TRBV5-1 to TRBJ2-5, with 11 bases matching TRBD1. This CDR3 is built from 15 residues. J lost 4 bases, V lost 1 base, and 3 bases had no gene match. Germline assignment: CDR1 SGHRS and CDR2 YFSETQ. Partial CDR3 DNA: TGCGCCAGCAGCTTGTGGACAGGGGGCTCAGAGACC. Translating it yields CASSLWTGGSET. The CDR3 in its entirety is CASSLWTGGSETQYF. The full variable domain, completed using reference TRBV5-1 and TRBJ2-5, is KAGVTQTPRYLIKTRGQQVTLSCSPISGHRSVSWYQQTPGQGLQFLFEYFSETQRNKGNFPGRFSGRQFSNSRSEMNVSTLELGDSALYLCASSLWTGGSETQYFGPGTRLLVL.

The CDR3 sequence: CASRGQGQSGANVLTF. Incomplete CDR3 DNA: TGTGCCAGCAGGGGACAGGGGCAATCTGGGGCCAACGTC. V is TRBV12-3 or TRBV12-4 and J is TRBJ2-6, with 10 bases lining up with TRBD1. The observed sequence ends 3 residues before the CDR3 terminus, with the missing tail filled in from the germline J gene. V gave up 6 bases and J gave up 1 base; unmatched junction bases: 3. CDR3 size: 16 residues.

To note about this clone: The observed sequence ends 3 residues before the CDR3 terminus, with the missing tail filled in from the germline J gene. The chain is built from TRBV19 and TRBJ2-3; 15 nucleotides match TRBD2. Germline loops: CDR1 LNHDA, CDR2 SQIVND (reference sequence). After removal of 5 bases from V and 0 bases from J, the junction contained 0 bases not matched to a gene. The CDR3 extends over 16 amino acids. CDR3 region: CASSGLAGGSTDTQYF. The covered CDR3 bases are TGTGCCAGTAGTGGACTAGCGGGAGGGAGCACAGATACG.

Notes on this clone: Read data end 3 residues before the CDR3 end; the end is taken from the germline J gene. V is TRBV14 and J is TRBJ2-5, with 15 bases identical to TRBD2. The CDR3 is 17 amino acids. The trim removed 4 bases at V and 0 bases at J, leaving 3 bases unmatched. Germline V gene lookup returns CDR1 SGHDN and CDR2 FVKESK. CDR3 loop: CASSLGTSGRYQETQYF. Incomplete CDR3 DNA: TGTGCCAGCAGCCTGGGGACTAGCGGGAGGTACCAAGAGACC.

Points on this clone: The missing CDR3 end, 3 residues past where the read stops, is filled in from the germline J gene. This chain connects TRBV27 to TRBJ1-4, with 7 bases matching TRBD1. V dropped 6 bases and J dropped 0; count of bases not matched to a gene: 1. CDR1 is MNHEY and CDR2 is SMNVEV in the germline V gene (reference sequence). CDR3 length equals 14 residues. The CDR3 reads CASRGTATNEKLFF. CDR3 DNA, as far as it was read: TGTGCCAGCAGAGGGACAGCAACTAATGAAAAA.